A single count supports the clone carrying this TCR beta chain. TCRdb's table, derived via immunoSEQ multiplex PCR, lists solely in-frame clones and lacks some. The data contain around 95,000 clones, approximately 82% of them singletons. This sample was taken from a study of radiation and T cells in renal cell carcinoma. The germline CDR1 and CDR2 sequences are LGHNA and YSLEER. The CDR3 sequence is 18 residues long. Between the trimmed V and J ends, which lost 0 bases and 4 bases, there was a span of 20 bases. Specified time point: blood 4 weeks post-SBRT, at nephrectomy. Regarding treatment: 15 Gy SBRT to primary tumor, nephrectomy 4 weeks later.

The chain couples TRBV4-3 to TRBJ2-3, with D possibly matching TRBD2 (6 bases). This TCR was recovered from a man aged 55 to 70 with renal cell carcinoma. The specimen comprised blood, sampled from a patient whose treatment included radiotherapy and nephrectomy. Here the CDR3 DNA reads TGCGCCAGCAGCCAAGATTTCCTGACGGGAGTAGGCGCAGATACGCAGTATTTT. It codes for CASSQDFLTGVGADTQYF.